The clone carrying this TCR beta chain showed up just a few times. Germline V gene lookup returns CDR1 SGHKS and CDR2 YYEKEE (reference sequence). Trimming pared 2 bases from V and 6 bases from J, leaving 17 bases between. The CDR3 spans 15 residues. This specimen belongs to a study of cytomegalovirus exposure and HLA in healthy donors. The primer mix had 60 Vbeta and 13 Jbeta primers. Assay: immunoSEQ multiplex PCR; the TCRdb copy retains only in-frame clones and omits some. The sample holds around 150,000 clones, about three quarters seen once. The sequencing sample was made of PBMCs. The rearrangement uses TRBV5-5 and TRBJ1-1; no firm D call. The TCR originated in a female donor in good health and CMV-seronegative. The CDR3 DNA follows: TGTGCCAGCAGCTTAGTTGGCGGCCGACCCGCTGAAGCTTTCTTT. Encoded protein: CASSLVGGRPAEAFF.